The sequence of this T cell receptor beta chain was determined in a study of blood T cell repertoires in COVID-19. Study context: There were acute and convalescent COVID-19 samples, and they came from the United States, Italy and Spain.

Generated by immunoSEQ multiplex PCR, the TCRdb table keeps only in-frame clones and is missing some. The sample has approximately 63,000 clones, 91% seen once. CDR3 length: 16 amino acids. Germline V gene sequence: CDR1 WSHSY, CDR2 SAAADI. J gave up 0 bases and V 6 bases, and 7 bases lay outside the gene matches. The source material was peripheral blood. This receptor was identified in a human donor in a cohort sampled during active COVID-19. The chain couples TRBV10-2 to TRBJ2-2; 7 nucleotides match TRBD1. In DNA, the CDR3 is TGCGCCAGCAGGGCTGACAGGGTGGCGAACACCGGGGAGCTGTTTTTT. Its protein product is CASRADRVANTGELFF.